These T cell receptor beta chains were read from a single sample in a study of human T cells and chemical hapten exposure. Each CDR3 protein is one row after TCRdb ran MiXCR on the RACE reads. Among fewer than 100,000 distinct CDR3 sequences listed, over 7.5% were seen once. Material: whole blood, obtained in connection with sensitization to the hapten diphenylcyclopropenone (DPC). The receptors were gathered from a woman aged 40 to 50 with alopecia areata. Some clones in this sample may be carry-over from other donors' samples. Each CDR3 is given with its conserved first and last residue. The D gene is left open where the match is weak. Some rows mark clone size as missing; the rest say once, few, many or name a class of expanded clone.

j_call cdr3_length v_call d_call clone_size cdr3_nt cdr3_aa
TRBJ2-2 14 TRBV2 - many TGTGCCAGCAGTGTCTTGGGTCCGACCGGGGAGCTGTTTTTT CASSVLGPTGELFF
TRBJ2-1 14 TRBV5-1 - few TGCGCCAGCAGTAAGCCTAGCTCCTACAATGAGCAGTTCTTC CASSKPSSYNEQFF
TRBJ1-1 16 TRBV28 TRBD1 - TGTGCCAGCAGTTTACAGGGGGCGCCGGGGGGCACTGAAGCTTTCTTT CASSLQGAPGGTEAFF
TRBJ2-1 15 TRBV7-9 TRBD2 - TGTGCCAGCATTGAGCGGGGCAGCTCCTACAATGAGCAGTTCTTC CASIERGSSYNEQFF
TRBJ2-1 15 TRBV28 - many TGTGCCAGCAGTTCCTCTCGCGGGAAGGGGTTTGAGCAGTTCTTC CASSSSRGKGFEQFF
TRBJ1-1 15 TRBV4-2 - few TGTGCCAGCAGCCAAGAGGAGGGGATGAACACTGAAGCTTTCTTT CASSQEEGMNTEAFF
TRBJ2-7 13 TRBV3-1 - few TGTGCCAGCAGCCAAGAGAACCGCCGCGAGCAGTACTTC CASSQENRREQYF
TRBJ2-3 16 TRBV19 - few TGTGCCAGTAGTATATGGAGCGGAGGAAACACAGATACGCAGTATTTT CASSIWSGGNTDTQYF
TRBJ2-6 16 TRBV5-1 - - TGCGCCAGCAGCGGATGGGGGGCCTCTGGGGCCAACGTCCTGACTTTC CASSGWGASGANVLTF
TRBJ2-1 12 TRBV28 TRBD2 few TGTGCCAGTTCGGGACTATTGACATCGCAGTTCTTC CASSGLLTSQFF
TRBJ2-6 13 TRBV20-1 - many TGCAGCGCCCCCGAACAGTTAGCCAACGTCCTGACTTTC CSAPEQLANVLTF
TRBJ2-5 16 TRBV4-2 TRBD1 many TGTGCCAGCAGCGCCGGACAGGGGGCGCGCCAAGAGACCCAGTACTTC CASSAGQGARQETQYF
TRBJ2-3 17 TRBV7-2 TRBD2 - TGTGCCAGCAGCTTCGGTAATAGCGGGAGGAACACAGATACGCAGTATTTT CASSFGNSGRNTDTQYF
TRBJ1-4 15 TRBV7-2 - many TGTGCCAGCAGCTTAGAAGGGCGAACTAATGAAAAACTGTTTTTT CASSLEGRTNEKLFF
TRBJ2-1 13 TRBV18 - many TGTGCCAGCTCACCAATGGAGGACAATGAGCAGTTCTTC CASSPMEDNEQFF
TRBJ2-1 17 TRBV24-1 - many TGTGCCACCAGTGATTCCCAGGGGCTAGCGGAAAACAATGAGCAGTTCTTC CATSDSQGLAENNEQFF
TRBJ1-4 14 TRBV7-2 - - TGTGCCAGCAGCATCAGGGGTGGAGGTGAAAAACTGTTTTTT CASSIRGGGEKLFF
TRBJ2-1 11 TRBV29-1 - few TGCAGCGTCGCTGGGGGGAATGAGCAGTTCTTC CSVAGGNEQFF
TRBJ2-3 19 TRBV20-1 TRBD2 - TGCAGTGCTAGAGAAGGTGGGACTAGCGGGAGACGGAGCACAGATACGCAGTATTTT CSAREGGTSGRRSTDTQYF
TRBJ2-7 13 TRBV29-1 TRBD1 many TGCAGCGTAGCGACAGGGTACGCCTACGAGCAGTACTTC CSVATGYAYEQYF
TRBJ1-5 14 TRBV12-3/TRBV12-4 TRBD1 few TGTGCCAGCAGGCAAACAGGGGGCAATCAGCCCCAGCATTTT CASRQTGGNQPQHF
TRBJ2-6 14 TRBV29-1 - few TGCAGCGTCCACTTGTTAGGAGGGGCCAACGTCCTGACTTTC CSVHLLGGANVLTF
TRBJ1-2 16 TRBV7-2 TRBD1 many TGTGCCAGCAGCATCCTTTGGGGACAGCTAAACTATGGCTACACCTTC CASSILWGQLNYGYTF
TRBJ1-2 11 TRBV29-1 - - TGCAGCGTTGTGTTCAACTATGGCTACACCTTC CSVVFNYGYTF
TRBJ2-1 16 TRBV7-6 TRBD2 many TGTGCCAGCAGCTTAGCGGGACTAGCGGGACTCAATGAGCAGTTCTTC CASSLAGLAGLNEQFF
TRBJ2-3 17 TRBV20-1 TRBD2 - TGCAGTGCTAGAGACTCGACTAGCGGGGAGCGCACAGATACGCAGTATTTT CSARDSTSGERTDTQYF
TRBJ2-1 17 TRBV7-3 TRBD2 - TGTGCCAGCAGCTTAAGTCCCCTAGCGGGAGCCTACAATGAGCAGTTCTTC CASSLSPLAGAYNEQFF
TRBJ1-1 16 TRBV18 - once TGTGCCAGCTCCGCAATACCAATTAGAGCGAACACTGAAGCTTTCTTT CASSAIPIRANTEAFF
TRBJ1-5 15 TRBV30 TRBD1 few TGTGCCTGGAGTGTACAAAGGAGGGGGCTTCAGCCCCAGCATTTT CAWSVQRRGLQPQHF
TRBJ1-4 14 TRBV28 - - TGTGCCAGCAGTGGAAGGGGAGGGAATGAAAAACTGTTTTTT CASSGRGGNEKLFF
TRBJ1-3 15 TRBV7-2 - - TGTGCCAGCAGCTTTCAGTCAGGGGCTGGAAACACCATATATTTT CASSFQSGAGNTIYF
TRBJ1-6 14 TRBV18 - - TGTGCCAGCTCGCCGGGACCCCGTAATTCACCCCTCCACTTT CASSPGPRNSPLHF
TRBJ2-5 20 TRBV19 TRBD2 many TGTGCCAGTAGCTCCTGGGGGACTAGCGGGAGATTAAGTTATCGAGAGACCCAGTACTTC CASSSWGTSGRLSYRETQYF
TRBJ1-2 15 TRBV19 - few TGTGCCAGTAGTATAGGAGGAGGTCTCAACTATGGCTACACCTTC CASSIGGGLNYGYTF
TRBJ2-3 13 TRBV7-3 - once TGTGCCAGCAGCCCGACCACTTCAGATACGCAGTATTTT CASSPTTSDTQYF
TRBJ2-7 13 TRBV28 TRBD1 many TGTGCCAGCAGGAACCAGGGGGCCTACGAGCAGTACTTC CASRNQGAYEQYF
TRBJ2-1 14 TRBV20-1 TRBD2 few TGCAGTGCTAGAAGTGAGGGAGGGCCTGGTGAGCAGTTCTTC CSARSEGGPGEQFF
TRBJ1-6 14 TRBV18 TRBD1 many TGTGCCAGCTCACCCGGACAGGGGGCCTCACCCCTCCACTTT CASSPGQGASPLHF
TRBJ1-1 20 TRBV7-6 TRBD1 - TGTGCCAGCAGCGCGGCCCAGAGACCGACAGGGCGAATGGGAAACACTGAAGCTTTCTTT CASSAAQRPTGRMGNTEAFF
TRBJ1-5 14 TRBV21-1 - - TGTGCCAGCAGCAAAGGGGAGGCGGATCAGCCCCAGCATTTT CASSKGEADQPQHF
TRBJ2-3 13 TRBV29-1 - - TGCAGCGCCCTCCACAGGCCTCAGGATACGCAGTATTTT CSALHRPQDTQYF
TRBJ2-1 14 TRBV6-1 - - TGTGCCAGCAGTGCGATACGACCACTGGCTGAGCAGTTCTTC CASSAIRPLAEQFF
TRBJ2-2 18 TRBV5-1 TRBD2 few TGCGCCAGCAGCTCGGCAGCTAGCGGGAGGGCGAACACCGGGGAGCTGTTTTTT CASSSAASGRANTGELFF
TRBJ2-5 14 TRBV7-2 TRBD1 few TGTGCCAGCAGCCGCAGGGGGCTCCAAGAGACCCAGTACTTC CASSRRGLQETQYF
TRBJ2-3 19 TRBV6-5 TRBD2 - TGTGCCAGCAGTCCACACCCCGGGGGAGGGAGAGGGTCCACAGATACGCAGAATTTT CASSPHPGGGRGSTDTQNF
TRBJ2-3 15 TRBV10-3 - few TGTGCCATCAGAAGAGGGCAGGACAACACAGATACGCAGTATTTT CAIRRGQDNTDTQYF